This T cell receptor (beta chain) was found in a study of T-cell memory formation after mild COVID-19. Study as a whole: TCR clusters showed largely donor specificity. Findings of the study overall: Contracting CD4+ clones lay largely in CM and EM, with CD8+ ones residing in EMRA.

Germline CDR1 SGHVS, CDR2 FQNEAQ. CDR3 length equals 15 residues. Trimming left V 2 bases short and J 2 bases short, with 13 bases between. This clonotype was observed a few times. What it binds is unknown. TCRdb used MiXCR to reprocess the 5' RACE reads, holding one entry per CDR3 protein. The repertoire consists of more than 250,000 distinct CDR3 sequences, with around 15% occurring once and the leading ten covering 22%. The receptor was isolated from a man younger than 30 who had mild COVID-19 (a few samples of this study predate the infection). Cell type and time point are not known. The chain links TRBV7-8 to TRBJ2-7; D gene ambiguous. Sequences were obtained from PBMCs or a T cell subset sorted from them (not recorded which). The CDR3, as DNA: TGTGCCAGCAGCTTATTTCGGGCCGGAACCTACGAGCAGTACTTC. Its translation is CASSLFRAGTYEQYF.